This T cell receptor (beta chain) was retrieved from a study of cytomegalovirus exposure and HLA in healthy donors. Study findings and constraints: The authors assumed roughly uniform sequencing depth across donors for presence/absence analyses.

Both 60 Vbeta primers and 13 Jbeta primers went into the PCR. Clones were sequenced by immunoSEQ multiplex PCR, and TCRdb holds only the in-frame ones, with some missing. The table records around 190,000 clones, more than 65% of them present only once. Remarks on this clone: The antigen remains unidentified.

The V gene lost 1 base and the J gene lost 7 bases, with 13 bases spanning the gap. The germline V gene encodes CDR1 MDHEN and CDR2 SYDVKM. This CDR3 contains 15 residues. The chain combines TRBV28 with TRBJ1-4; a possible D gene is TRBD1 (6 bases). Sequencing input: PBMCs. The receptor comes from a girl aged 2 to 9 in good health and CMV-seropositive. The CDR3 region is CASSLYGGPVEKLFF. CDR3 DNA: TGTGCCAGCAGTTTATACGGGGGGCCGGTTGAAAAACTGTTTTTT. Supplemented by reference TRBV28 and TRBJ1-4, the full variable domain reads DVKVTQSSRYLVKRTGEKVFLECVQDMDHENMFWYRQDPGLGLRLIYFSYDVKMKEKGDIPEGYSVSREKKERFSLILESASTNQTSMYLCASSLYGGPVEKLFFGSGTQLSVL.